This record covers a single TCR beta chain. Its antigen is as yet unknown. The data stem from a study of cytomegalovirus exposure and HLA in healthy donors. Study-level findings and limits: Only CMV serostatus was available as immune exposure information. An ancestry cluster, one associated with Asian ancestry, reportedly showed fewer N-insertions than the roughly 670-donor mean in a later analysis. It was in a later analysis that TCR association rates were seen to vary by HLA locus, highest for DRB1 and lowest for HLA-C. Cytomegalovirus association was assigned to approximately 180 TCR beta chains.

Primers for the PCR totalled 60 Vbeta and 13 Jbeta. Here immunoSEQ multiplex PCR was the method, and the copy in TCRdb shows in-frame clones only, minus some. This table holds about 160,000 clones, around 85% found once. The CDR3 sequence is 15 residues long. Per the germline V gene, CDR1 is SGHTA and CDR2 is FQGTGA. V lost 2 bases and J lost 4; bases outside the gene matches: 6. The chain employs TRBV7-3 and TRBJ2-5, with 8 nucleotides matching TRBD2. Sample: PBMCs. The TCR sequence derives from a boy aged 2-15 years in good health and CMV-seronegative. Here the CDR3 reads CASSLRGGRGETQYF. In DNA, the CDR3 is TGTGCCAGCAGCTTACGGGGGGGGCGAGGAGAGACCCAGTACTTC.